These 23 T cell receptor beta chains share one sample of origin, sequenced in a study of post-analysis software for immune sequencing data. Overall study results and limits: There were a handful of TRBV segments more frequent in patients than controls, and TRBV5-6, TRBV5-1 and TRBV20-1 were among them.

What these receptors recognize is not known. Built from TCR beta cDNA, the libraries had unique molecular identifiers in them. A single record per CDR3 protein comes from TCRdb applying MiXCR to the PCR reads. The sample holds about 400,000 distinct CDR3 sequences, roughly 38% seen once. Sequences were obtained from blood. All receptors come from a girl aged 10 to 17 with multiple sclerosis.

This rearrangement joins TRBV6-2 or TRBV6-3 to TRBJ1-5; 7 bases map to TRBD1. CDR3 length: 15 residues. V trimming: 8 bases; J trimming: 3 bases; junction bases outside the gene matches: 10. The germline gives CDR1 MNHEY, CDR2 SVGEGT. In nucleotides, the CDR3 is TGTGCCAGCCACAGGGGCCGACGGGACAATCAGCCCCAGCATTTT. Its protein is CASHRGRRDNQPQHF.

This clonotype has just a few counts. The chain has TRBV11-2 and TRBJ2-1; no firm D call. Germline values: CDR1 SGHAT, CDR2 FQNNGV. The ends were cut back, 5 bases at V and 0 bases at J, with 14 bases in the middle. The CDR3 length is 16 residues. The CDR3 sequence: CASSLEEPNSYNEQFF. DNA of the CDR3: TGTGCCAGCAGCCTCGAGGAGCCCAACTCCTACAATGAGCAGTTCTTC.

The gene calls are TRBV7-9 and TRBJ2-5, with D perhaps matching TRBD2 (5 bases). With 4 bases removed from V and 2 bases from J, the gap between germline ends came to 17 bases. The CDR3 consists of 16 residues. Per the germline V gene, CDR1 is SEHNR and CDR2 is FQNEAQ (reference sequence). The CDR3 is CASSSSPLRVQETQYF. CDR3 DNA sequence: TGTGCCAGCAGCTCATCCCCCTTGCGGGTTCAAGAGACCCAGTACTTC. Combining the CDR3 with reference TRBV7-9 and TRBJ2-5 gives the whole variable domain DTGVSQNPRHKITKRGQNVTFRCDPISEHNRLYWYRQTLGQGPEFLTYFQNEAQLEKSRLLSDRFSAERPKGSFSTLEIQRTEQGDSAMYLCASSSSPLRVQETQYFGPGTRLLVL.

The chain is built from TRBV20-1 and TRBJ2-7, with a tentative D call TRBD2 (5 bases). The CDR3 covers 14 residues. The V end was cut by 3 bases, the J end by 5 bases, with 17 bases between. The germline gives CDR1 DFQATT, CDR2 SNEGSKA (reference sequence). DNA for the CDR3: TGCAGTGCTAGGGCGGGTGCCTCGGGCAACGAGCAGTACTTC. It encodes CSARAGASGNEQYF.

J is TRBJ2-6 and V is TRBV3-1, with no clear D. The CDR3 runs to 15 residues. CDR1 LGHDT and CDR2 YNNKEL come from the germline V gene (reference sequence). V gave up 0 bases and J gave up 0 bases, with 3 bases separating them. As DNA, the CDR3 is TGTGCCAGCAGCCAAGATGTCTCTGGGGCCAACGTCCTGACTTTC. Its protein product is CASSQDVSGANVLTF.

V gene TRBV6-1 combines with J gene TRBJ2-5; a possible D gene is TRBD1 (5 bases). The V end lost 3 bases, the J end lost 9 bases, and 14 bases lay between the germline ends. This CDR3 has 13 residues. Germline CDR1 and CDR2: MNHNS and SASEGT. In DNA, the CDR3 is TGTGCCAGCAGTGAGTCAGGTACAGGTTCCCAGTACTTC. It is translated as CASSESGTGSQYF.

In this sample, this clonotype turned up many times. DNA of the CDR3: TGCAGCGTTGGCCCCCATTTAAGGGTAGGAGAGACCCAGTACTTC. It yields the protein CSVGPHLRVGETQYF. The chain links TRBV29-1 to TRBJ2-5; no firm D call. The CDR3 extends over 15 amino acids. Per germline, CDR1 SQVTM and CDR2 ANQGSEA. Trimming stripped 4 bases from V and 4 bases from J, with 19 bases between. The full variable domain, its missing parts supplied by reference TRBV29-1 and TRBJ2-5, is SAVISQKPSRDICQRGTSLTIQCQVDSQVTMMFWYRQQPGQSLTLIATANQGSEATYESGFVIDKFPISRPNLTFSTLTVSNMSPEDSSIYLCSVGPHLRVGETQYFGPGTRLLVL.

The chain employs TRBV9 and TRBJ2-3, with D maybe TRBD1 (5 bases). Deletions cut 0 bases from V and 2 bases from J, with 13 bases between. The CDR3 has 16 residues. Per the germline V gene, CDR1 is SGDLS and CDR2 is YYNGEE. DNA of the CDR3: TGTGCCAGCAGCGTAGGGTGGAAGGGGTCCACAGATACGCAGTATTTT. As protein: CASSVGWKGSTDTQYF. Together with reference TRBV9 and TRBJ2-3, the CDR3 gives the full variable domain: DSGVTQTPKHLITATGQRVTLRCSPRSGDLSVYWYQQSLDQGLQFLIQYYNGEERAKGNILERFSAQQFPDLHSELNLSSLELGDSALYFCASSVGWKGSTDTQYFGPGTRLTVL.

The CDR3: CASSEFGQPGGTQYF. Written as DNA, the CDR3 is TGTGCCAGCAGTGAATTCGGACAGCCAGGGGGGACCCAGTACTTC. The genes are TRBV25-1 and TRBJ2-7, with 7 positions matching TRBD1. Judging by the DNA end, TRBJ2-5 fits better; the J call may be wrong. Germline loops: CDR1 MGHDK, CDR2 SYGVNS. This CDR3 region has 15 residues.

This clonotype was detected a few times. The chain joins TRBV5-5 to TRBJ1-2; D uncertain. Germline CDR1 reads SGHKS; CDR2 reads YYEKEE (reference sequence). The CDR3 extends over 15 amino acids. The V end was cut by 7 bases, the J end by 6 bases, with 22 bases between. CDR3 amino acids: CASASETDPTHGYTF. CDR3 in DNA: TGTGCCAGCGCTTCAGAGACCGATCCCACTCATGGCTACACCTTC.

On this clonotype: An end of the junction differs from the germline gene, which may be a read error. V usage is TRBV6-6 and J usage is TRBJ1-6; D gene unclear. Germline-derived CDR1 and CDR2 are MNHNY and SVGAGI (reference sequence). This CDR3 has 12 amino acids. CDR3 region: CASSSQTFPRHF. The CDR3 DNA is TGTGCCAGCAGTTCCCAGACATTTCCCCGCCACTTT.

This clonotype showed up many times. The chain is built from TRBV12-3 or TRBV12-4 and TRBJ2-6, with D possibly called TRBD1 or TRBD2 (5 bases each). The length of the CDR3 is 15 residues. V was shortened by 3 bases and J by 0 bases, with 6 bases between the two germline ends. CDR3 region: CASSFGASGANVLTF. The CDR3 DNA is TGTGCCAGCAGTTTCGGGGCCTCTGGGGCCAACGTCCTGACTTTC.

The chain is built from TRBV7-9 and TRBJ1-1; 8 bases match TRBD1. The V and J ends lost 2 bases and 0 bases, in that order; junction bases with no gene match: 2. This CDR3 is built from 15 residues. Germline CDR1 SEHNR, CDR2 FQNEAQ (reference sequence). The CDR3 nucleotides are TGTGCCAGCAGCTTACAGGGACAGGTGAACACTGAAGCTTTCTTT. It encodes CASSLQGQVNTEAFF.

The gene calls are TRBV9 and TRBJ1-6; D not resolved. The germline CDR1 and CDR2 sequences are SGDLS and YYNGEE. Trimming removed 0 bases at V and 4 bases at J, with 5 bases between. This CDR3 comprises 14 residues. The CDR3, as DNA: TGTGCCAGCAGCGTAGCACAGTATAATTCACCCCTCCACTTT. This sequence encodes CASSVAQYNSPLHF.

The chain carries TRBV20-1 and TRBJ2-3; D is perhaps TRBD1 or TRBD2 (5 bases each). CDR3 length equals 16 residues. CDR1 and CDR2 (germline): DFQATT, SNEGSKA (reference sequence). Trimming took 3 bases from V and 1 from J, leaving 17 bases between them. CDR3 protein: CSARDRGAAGTDTQYF. The CDR3 DNA is TGCAGTGCTAGGGATCGAGGGGCCGCGGGCACAGATACGCAGTATTTT.

V and J are TRBV7-6 and TRBJ2-3, with D perhaps TRBD1 or TRBD2 (5 bases each). The germline V gene encodes CDR1 SGHVS and CDR2 FNYEAQ. This CDR3 has 14 amino acids. V was pared by 0 bases and J by 5 bases, with 9 bases between. CDR3 loop: CASSLAGDGDTQYF. CDR3 sequence (DNA): TGTGCCAGCAGCTTAGCGGGGGATGGAGATACGCAGTATTTT.

With respect to this clonotype: With a much larger clone just one base away, this may be a read error. The CDR3 bases are TGTGCCAGCAGTTTAGCGGGGGGACGCTACGAGCAGTACTTC. As protein: CASSLAGGRYEQYF. This rearrangement joins TRBV7-2 to TRBJ2-5; TRBD2 matches at 10 bases. The DNA end lines up better with TRBJ2-7; the J call may be wrong. CDR1 is SGHTA, CDR2 FQGNSA, per germline. This CDR3 contains 14 residues.

V gene TRBV29-1 combines with J gene TRBJ2-2; D tentatively fits TRBD1 or TRBD2 (5 bases each). Between the trimmed V and J ends, which lost 4 bases and 2 bases, there was a span of 17 bases. Germline CDR1 and CDR2: SQVTM and ANQGSEA. The CDR3 is 16 residues long. CDR3 loop: CSVAMIEGRNTGELFF. The CDR3 DNA reads as TGCAGCGTTGCAATGATAGAGGGGAGAAACACCGGGGAGCTGTTTTTT.

The chain employs TRBV29-1 and TRBJ2-5; D is perhaps TRBD1 (6 bases). Matching the DNA end better, TRBJ2-7 makes the J call doubtful. The CDR3 sequence is 14 residues long. Germline V CDR1 and CDR2: SQVTM, ANQGSEA. The CDR3 loop reads CSGGPSAYLYEQYF. CDR3 in DNA: TGCAGCGGGGGGCCGAGTGCTTATCTCTACGAGCAGTACTTC.

The chain combines TRBV3-1 with TRBJ2-5; D remains ambiguous. Trimming removed 0 bases at V and 5 bases at J, with 10 bases between. The CDR3 extends over 14 amino acids. Germline loops: CDR1 LGHDT, CDR2 YNNKEL (reference sequence). DNA of the CDR3: TGTGCCAGCAGCCAAGATGCGCTCCGGGAGACCCAGTACTTC. Translated: CASSQDALRETQYF.

This sequence joins TRBV6-2 or TRBV6-3 and TRBJ2-1, with TRBD2 matching 14 bases. This CDR3 region has 18 residues. The V gene's germline CDR1 is MNHEY and CDR2 SVGEGT. The trim removed 0 bases at V and 3 bases at J, leaving 4 bases unmatched. DNA of the CDR3: TGTGCCAGCAGTTACTCGGGGACTAGCGGGGGTAACTACAATGAGCAGTTCTTC. It yields the protein CASSYSGTSGGNYNEQFF.

This clonotype came up a few times. This rearrangement joins TRBV4-2 to TRBJ2-3, with 8 bases that match TRBD2. The ends lost 0 bases at V and 0 bases at J; junction bases unmatched: 5. CDR3 length equals 17 residues. Looked up from germline, CDR1 is LGHNA and CDR2 is YNFKEQ. CDR3 sequence reads: CASSQELVAGSTDTQYF. Written as DNA, the CDR3 is TGTGCCAGCAGCCAAGAATTGGTAGCGGGGAGCACAGATACGCAGTATTTT.

V is TRBV10-3 and J is TRBJ1-5; TRBD1 agrees at 7 bases. The junction had 8 bases not matched to a gene; V was cut back by 9 bases and J by 6 bases. Germline-derived CDR1 and CDR2 are ENHRY and SYGVKD. This CDR3 has 13 residues. For the CDR3, the DNA is TGTGCCATTCGACAGGGCTATAGTCAGCCCCAGCATTTT. This encodes CAIRQGYSQPQHF.